The clone carrying this TCR beta chain was observed a few times. This specimen belongs to a study of OX40 agonist ivuxolimab in advanced cancers. Study context: Enrollees could have had prior anti-PD-1, anti-PD-L1 or anti-CTLA-4 therapy, which around 40% had received.

Data came from immunoSEQ multiplex PCR; TCRdb stores just in-frame clones and leaves some out. The repertoire holds approximately 40,000 clones, with roughly 87% as singletons. This clonotype was obtained from an adult with an advanced solid tumor such as melanoma, head and neck, liver or kidney cancer. The sequences come from CD4+ or CD8+ T cells sorted from blood, collected in a trial of the OX40 agonist ivuxolimab.

This CDR3 is CAWGLGEGTEAFF. CDR3 DNA: TGTGCCTGGGGACTAGGGGAGGGCACTGAAGCTTTCTTT. J is TRBJ1-1 and V is TRBV30; D is possibly TRBD1 (5 bases). Germline V gives CDR1 GTSNPN, CDR2 SVGIG (reference sequence). The CDR3 sequence is 13 residues long. V lost 5 bases and J lost 4, with 14 bases in between.